Below, 8 T cell receptor beta chains from the same sample are listed, as sequenced in a study of blood T cell repertoires in COVID-19. Clones were read by immunoSEQ multiplex PCR, and TCRdb kept only the in-frame ones, dropping some. The sample includes fewer than 400,000 clones, about 90% of them seen just once. The specimen was peripheral blood. These receptors originate from a young woman with COVID-19, enrolled during active disease.

The rearrangement joins TRBV6-5 to TRBJ1-1, with D unclear. Germline lookup yields CDR1 MNHEY and CDR2 SVGAGI. Trimming took off 4 bases at V and 2 bases at J, with 14 bases between the two ends. The CDR3 is 15 residues long. This chain's CDR3 is CASSSYGNSNTEAFF. CDR3 DNA sequence: TGTGCCAGCAGTTCATACGGCAACAGCAACACTGAAGCTTTCTTT.

This chain uses TRBV3-1 (or the pseudogene TRBV3-2) with TRBJ1-5, with D possibly matching TRBD1 (6 bases). V shed 5 bases and J shed 2 bases, with 13 bases lying between them. This CDR3 has 15 amino acids. Germline assignment: CDR1 LGHDT and CDR2 YNNKEL (reference sequence). The CDR3, as DNA: TGTGCCAGCAGCAGTAGTGCAGGGGGCAATCAGCCCCAGCATTTT. Translated, it gives CASSSSAGGNQPQHF.

This sequence joins TRBV27 and TRBJ2-2, with TRBD2 as a possible D gene (5 bases). The V gene's germline CDR1 is MNHEY and CDR2 SMNVEV (reference sequence). Trimming shortened V by 2 bases and J by 1 base, and 5 bases separated the two germline ends. The CDR3 totals 14 residues. As DNA, the CDR3 is TGTGCCAGCAGTTTAGCGGGGAACACCGGGGAGCTGTTTTTT. Protein sequence: CASSLAGNTGELFF.

The V and J genes are TRBV23-1 and TRBJ2-7; unclear D gene. TRBV23-1 is an ORF for which the function is uncertain. V was trimmed by 6 bases and J by 6 bases, leaving 15 bases between them. This CDR3 spans 13 amino acids. CDR3 sequence (DNA): TGCGCCAGCAGCGAGCCTTCTGGGCCCGAGCAGTACGTC. This codes for CASSEPSGPEQYV.

This sequence joins TRBV6-2 or TRBV6-3 and TRBJ1-1; D remains unclear. Per the germline V gene, CDR1 is MNHEY and CDR2 is SVGEGT. The CDR3 loop spans 13 amino acids. V lost 5 bases and J lost 3, with 10 bases in between. CDR3 region: CASSPMIDTEAFF. CDR3 coding DNA: TGTGCCAGCAGTCCCATGATAGACACTGAAGCTTTCTTT.

V and J are TRBV9 and TRBJ2-2; TRBD2 aligns across 13 bases. CDR3 length equals 19 residues. After removal of 2 bases from V and 1 base from J, the junction contained 8 bases not matched to a gene. The germline gives CDR1 SGDLS, CDR2 YYNGEE. As DNA, the CDR3 is TGTGCCAGCAGCGTCGGGACTAGCGGGGTGCGGGGGAACACCGGGGAGCTGTTTTTT. Translation: CASSVGTSGVRGNTGELFF.

The chain couples TRBV21-1 to TRBJ2-7; the table calls TRBD1, which could not be checked here. TRBV21-1 is recorded as a pseudogene. The CDR3 has 13 residues. The CDR3 spells CASSRQATYEQYV. CDR3 bases: TGTGCCAGCAGCCGACAGGCCACCTACGAGCAGTACGTC.

The gene calls are TRBV28 and TRBJ2-5, with 9 bases fitting TRBD1. Germline loops: CDR1 MDHEN, CDR2 SYDVKM. This CDR3 has 17 residues. V dropped 5 bases and J dropped 0; count of bases not matched to a gene: 10. In DNA, the CDR3 is TGTGCCAGCAGTCCCTCCACAGGGGGCCCTGACCAAGAGACCCAGTACTTC. Translating it yields CASSPSTGGPDQETQYF.